One sample yielded the 20 T cell receptor beta chains listed below, sequenced in a study of Graves' ophthalmopathy and Graves' hyperthyroidism. The TCR beta CDR3 regions underwent amplification from RNA transcripts. RT-PCR in the first round used HTBI primers; a second-round multiplex PCR followed. TCRdb called the multiplex PCR reads again in MiXCR, with one record for every CDR3 protein. The table has 350,000 to 450,000 distinct CDR3 sequences, approximately 20% seen once. Sequenced: peripheral blood. The receptors were gathered from a woman aged 18-29 years with Graves' ophthalmopathy.

This clonotype was seen repeatedly, ten times or more. The chain recombines TRBV20-1 with TRBJ2-7; D is possibly TRBD2 (6 bases). Looked up from germline, CDR1 is DFQATT and CDR2 is SNEGSKA (reference sequence). Trimming stripped 3 bases from V and 3 bases from J, with 12 bases between. The CDR3 consists of 13 residues. CDR3 sequence reads: CSASEGTHYEQYF. CDR3 DNA sequence: TGCAGTGCTAGCGAGGGGACTCACTACGAGCAGTACTTC.

This clonotype showed up many times. J is TRBJ2-7 and V is TRBV18; TRBD2 aligns across 7 bases. Germline V CDR1 and CDR2: KGHSH, LQKENI. There are 15 residues in the CDR3. Germline trimming cut 3 bases from V and 4 bases from J; bases unmatched to any gene: 9. Here the CDR3 DNA reads TGTGCCAGCTCACCGATCCCTGGACTAGAATACGAGCAGTACTTC. Encoded protein: CASSPIPGLEYEQYF.

This clonotype was seen many times. The J gene is TRBJ2-5, the V gene TRBV12-3 or TRBV12-4; D gene ambiguous. The CDR3 consists of 12 residues. V shed 6 bases and J shed 2 bases, with 7 bases lying between them. CDR3 loop: CASRELQETQYF. In DNA, the CDR3 is TGTGCCAGCAGGGAATTACAAGAGACCCAGTACTTC.

This clonotype was counted many times. The chain recombines TRBV9 with TRBJ2-2; no clear D. Germline V CDR1 and CDR2: SGDLS, YYNGEE. V lost 3 bases and J lost 2, with 14 bases in between. The CDR3 consists of 16 residues. This CDR3 reads CASSGSRLSNTGELFF. Written as DNA, the CDR3 is TGTGCCAGCAGCGGGTCAAGGTTGAGTAACACCGGGGAGCTGTTTTTT.

This clonotype has more than one count but fewer than ten. V and J are TRBV28 and TRBJ2-5, with TRBD2 identical over 10 bases. J was trimmed by 2 bases and V by 3 bases; bases with no gene match: 3. CDR1 is MDHEN, CDR2 SYDVKM, per germline. The CDR3 has 15 residues. In DNA form, the CDR3 reads TGTGCCAGCAGTTTTTCGACTAGCGGGCAAGAGACCCAGTACTTC. This translates into CASSFSTSGQETQYF.

This clonotype was observed at least ten times. This chain connects TRBV12-3 or TRBV12-4 to TRBJ2-3, with D hard to call. Trimming removed 2 bases at V and 3 bases at J, with 18 bases between. The CDR3 is 17 amino acids. CDR3 DNA: TGTGCCAGCAGTTTAATCGGTCTAGTGGATGGGACAGATACGCAGTATTTT. Its translation: CASSLIGLVDGTDTQYF.

This clonotype showed up many times. This chain joins TRBV27 and TRBJ2-7, with TRBD1 as a possible D gene (6 bases). CDR1 is MNHEY and CDR2 is SMNVEV in the germline V gene (reference sequence). The V end lost 6 bases, the J end lost 5 bases, and 17 bases lay between the germline ends. The length of the CDR3 is 14 residues. In nucleotides, the CDR3 is TGTGCCAGCAGCTTTCAGGGGCGGACCGACGAGCAGTACTTC. Protein sequence: CASSFQGRTDEQYF.

This chain joins TRBV7-9 and TRBJ1-5; D possibly corresponds to TRBD1 (5 bases). V was pared by 3 bases and J by 3 bases, with 9 bases between. The CDR3 loop spans 14 amino acids. CDR1 SEHNR and CDR2 FQNEAQ come from the germline V gene (reference sequence). The DNA for the CDR3 is TGTGCCAGCAGCTTTGACAGTGCCAATCAGCCCCAGCATTTT. Encoded protein: CASSFDSANQPQHF.

Many counts were recorded for this clonotype. V gene TRBV28 combines with J gene TRBJ1-5; D gene ambiguous. Germline CDR1 MDHEN, CDR2 SYDVKM. The CDR3 has 16 residues. V lost 6 bases and J lost 0, with 15 bases in between. The CDR3 loop is CASSPGSSNSNQPQHF. Written as DNA, the CDR3 is TGTGCCAGCAGCCCCGGATCCTCGAATAGCAATCAGCCCCAGCATTTT.

This clonotype was observed a few times. The CDR3 region is CASGKILGVFLETQYF. In nucleotides, the CDR3 is TGTGCCAGCGGAAAGATACTGGGGGTTTTCTTAGAGACCCAGTACTTC. The rearrangement joins TRBV12-3 or TRBV12-4 to TRBJ2-5, with D perhaps given as TRBD1 or TRBD2 (5 bases each). This CDR3 comprises 16 residues. Trimming left V 8 bases short and J 4 bases short, with 23 bases between.

In its sample, this clonotype was seen many times. The chain employs TRBV10-1 and TRBJ2-7; TRBD2 matches at 13 bases. The germline gives CDR1 WNHNN, CDR2 SYGVQD (reference sequence). This CDR3 contains 17 residues. J was trimmed by 4 bases and V by 2 bases; bases with no gene match: 8. This chain's CDR3 is CASSEGPGLAGSYEQYF. In nucleotides, the CDR3 is TGCGCCAGCAGTGAGGGGCCGGGACTAGCGGGGTCTTACGAGCAGTACTTC.

This clonotype was counted at least ten times. The V call is TRBV28, the J call TRBJ2-7; 7 nucleotides match TRBD1. Unmatched junction bases numbered 11, after V lost 3 bases and J lost 0 bases. CDR1 is MDHEN and CDR2 is SYDVKM in the germline V gene. This CDR3 spans 17 amino acids. The CDR3 nucleotides read TGTGCCAGCAGTTTCTCTTGGGACAGCTATTACTCCTACGAGCAGTACTTC. Protein: CASSFSWDSYYSYEQYF.

This clonotype was detected ten times or more. The rearrangement joins TRBV6-1 to TRBJ2-7, with no clear D. Germline CDR1 MNHNS, CDR2 SASEGT. The CDR3 has 14 amino acids. Trimming shortened V by 6 bases and J by 0 bases, and 12 bases separated the two germline ends. DNA for the CDR3: TGTGCCAGCAGGGTGACGCCAACCTCCTACGAGCAGTACTTC. Protein product: CASRVTPTSYEQYF.

Ten or more counts support this clonotype. The rearrangement joins TRBV7-2 to TRBJ2-4; D is undetermined. Between the trimmed V and J ends, which lost 3 bases and 1 base, there was a span of 10 bases. Germline values: CDR1 SGHTA, CDR2 FQGNSA. The CDR3 length is 15 residues. The CDR3 nucleotides read TGTGCCAGCAGCTTTGCAGTGGTGGCCAAAAACATTCAGTACTTC. Amino acids: CASSFAVVAKNIQYF.

This clonotype showed up many times. This chain uses TRBV12-3 or TRBV12-4 with TRBJ2-2, with 9 bases aligning to TRBD1. This CDR3 spans 15 amino acids. The V and J ends lost 4 bases and 4 bases, in that order; junction bases with no gene match: 4. The CDR3: CASSSGTGSTGELFF. In nucleotides, the CDR3 is TGTGCCAGCAGTTCCGGGACAGGGAGCACCGGGGAGCTGTTTTTT.

This chain joins TRBV5-1 and TRBJ2-7, with TRBD1 matching over 12 bases. V dropped 4 bases and J dropped 5; count of bases not matched to a gene: 4. Germline V CDR1 and CDR2: SGHRS, YFSETQ. The CDR3 is made up of 14 amino acids. The CDR3 DNA follows: TGCGCCAGCAGCACCGGGACAGGGGGCAACGAGCAGTACTTC. The encoded protein is CASSTGTGGNEQYF.

This clonotype was counted ten times or more. The chain couples TRBV15 to TRBJ1-5; 7 bases line up with TRBD1. Looked up from germline, CDR1 is LNHNV and CDR2 is YYDKDF (reference sequence). This CDR3 has 16 residues. The ends lost 4 bases at V and 2 bases at J; junction bases unmatched: 8. The CDR3 region has the DNA TGTGCCACCAGCATGGGACAGAACCCAGGCAATCAGCCCCAGCATTTT. This gives the protein CATSMGQNPGNQPQHF.

This clonotype was counted only a few times. The rearrangement links TRBV6-1 to TRBJ2-7; D tentatively reads TRBD1 or TRBD2 (5 bases each). Germline values: CDR1 MNHNS, CDR2 SASEGT. Trimming left V 0 bases short and J 2 bases short, with 11 bases between. The CDR3 sequence is 15 residues long. This chain's CDR3 is CASSEAEGETYEQYF. The DNA for the CDR3 is TGTGCCAGCAGTGAAGCGGAAGGGGAGACCTACGAGCAGTACTTC.

This clonotype was seen repeatedly, ten times or more. This chain uses TRBV20-1 with TRBJ2-5; a weak D match, TRBD2 (7 bases). The V and J ends lost 3 bases and 4 bases respectively, with 21 bases between them. CDR3 length equals 16 residues. Germline values: CDR1 DFQATT, CDR2 SNEGSKA (reference sequence). The CDR3: CSASLYGGRGGETQYF. CDR3 DNA: TGCAGTGCTAGTCTCTACGGGGGTAGGGGGGGAGAGACCCAGTACTTC.

This clonotype was recorded at least ten times. The chain links TRBV6-5 to TRBJ2-7; unclear D gene. The CDR3 length is 13 residues. Germline lookup yields CDR1 MNHEY and CDR2 SVGAGI. Trimming removed 6 bases at V and 0 bases at J, with 9 bases between. In DNA, the CDR3 is TGTGCCAGCAGACCTACGTTCTCCTACGAGCAGTACTTC. Amino acids: CASRPTFSYEQYF.